This T cell receptor (beta chain) appears in the sequencing data of a study of beta chain features in type 1 diabetes. Germline CDR1 reads SGDLS; CDR2 reads YYNGEE. Trimming took 0 bases from V and 2 from J; bases not matched to a gene: 3. The CDR3 is 16 residues long. TCRB transcripts that were expressed got sequenced, as all of the isolated RNA had been reverse transcribed. TCRdb keeps only in-frame clones here, not all; method: immunoSEQ multiplex PCR. This sample carries fewer than 650,000 clones, around 15% of them seen once, and the ten largest clones take about 0.087%. Heparinised blood was drawn once per donor, averaging roughly 120 mL. Study-wide findings and caveats: Moderate yet significant TCRB CDR3 shortening was seen in Type 1 diabetes patients in all four CD4+ subsets. Reduced insertions and increased deletions marked VDJ junctions in type 1 diabetes patients. High TCR expression in some cells could lead to their over-representation in cDNA sequencing.

Only a few counts were recorded for this clone. Its antigen remains unknown. In the same sample, other DNA sequences code for this CDR3. The source material was naive CD4+ T cells from blood. The clonotype originates from a man aged 18-30 years in good health. The genes are TRBV9 and TRBJ2-1, with 9 bases aligning to TRBD2. The CDR3 reads CASSVAPSGAYNEQFF. In nucleotides, the CDR3 is TGTGCCAGCAGCGTAGCCCCTAGCGGGGCCTACAATGAGCAGTTCTTC.